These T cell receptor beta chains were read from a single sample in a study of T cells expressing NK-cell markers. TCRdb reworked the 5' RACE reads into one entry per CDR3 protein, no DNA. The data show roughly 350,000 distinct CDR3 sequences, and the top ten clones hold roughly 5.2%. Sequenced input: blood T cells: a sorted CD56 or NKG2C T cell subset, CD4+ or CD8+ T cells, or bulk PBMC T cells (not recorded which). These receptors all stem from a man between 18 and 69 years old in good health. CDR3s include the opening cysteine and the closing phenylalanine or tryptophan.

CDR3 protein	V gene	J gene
CTLLRGAYEQYF	TRBV20-1	TRBJ2-7
CSARPDTTNTGELFF	TRBV20-1	TRBJ2-2
CASSGGRTQNTEAFF	TRBV6-1	TRBJ1-1
CASRLQEVGYQPQHF	TRBV7-9	TRBJ1-5
CASSFLAGELFF	TRBV11-2	TRBJ2-2
CATSRVCPLLEFSCTDTQYF	TRBV15	TRBJ2-3
CASKRTVGDTQYF	TRBV6-6	TRBJ2-3
CASSAEGVRGLLNSPLHF	TRBV3-1	TRBJ1-6
CASSLQGYYEQYF	TRBV7-2	TRBJ2-7
CAISESGTNSPLHF	TRBV10-3	TRBJ1-6
CASRDTGNTEAFF	TRBV27	TRBJ1-1
CASLQGPPNNEQFF	TRBV18	TRBJ2-1
CASSPGLAGATETQYF	TRBV28	TRBJ2-5
CASSLGGGLMNTEAFF	TRBV27	TRBJ1-1
CASSRGFEQYF	TRBV28	TRBJ2-7
CASILYPQGKGKYGYTF	TRBV7-2	TRBJ1-2
CATSRVGGTTDTQYF	TRBV15	TRBJ2-3
CASIRTSGGDEQFF	TRBV7-8	TRBJ2-1
CAIKYGDHEQYF	TRBV10-3	TRBJ2-7
CASSLDGWGTNYGYTF	TRBV5-1	TRBJ1-2
CASSLLNRRSGTEAFF	TRBV27	TRBJ1-1
CASSQGQGPTRGYTF	TRBV14	TRBJ1-2
CASSFSGMDEKLFF	TRBV5-1	TRBJ1-4
CSAAPLTGGFETQYF	TRBV20-1	TRBJ2-5
CSAHSSGGLQETQYF	TRBV20-1	TRBJ2-5
CASTAGTGPFYEQYF	TRBV9	TRBJ2-7
CASSHPGTGKKDTEAFF	TRBV4-1	TRBJ1-1
CASSGSGNTIYF	TRBV2	TRBJ1-3
CASRFDRRNNSPLHF	TRBV12-3/TRBV12-4	TRBJ1-6
CASSLSLARDNEQFF	TRBV13	TRBJ2-1
CASESGGGGYTF	TRBV2	TRBJ1-2
CSARTGLPPWEYF	TRBV20-1	TRBJ2-7
CASSSKTGAYEQYF	TRBV18	TRBJ2-7
CASKPDRGGEETQYF	TRBV19	TRBJ2-5
CASSRPGQMNSPLHF	TRBV5-6	TRBJ1-6
CASSPAGHRYEQYF	TRBV18	TRBJ2-7
CASSAFKGDTQYF	TRBV6-4	TRBJ2-3
CASTNAGTNTGELFF	TRBV25-1	TRBJ2-2
CASSSSPAGEQFF	TRBV7-2	TRBJ2-1
CASSLPSRFSGANVLTF	TRBV3-1	TRBJ2-6
CASTLALGDQETQYF	TRBV12-3/TRBV12-4	TRBJ2-5
CASSIGGSRSYEQYF	TRBV21-1	TRBJ2-7
CASSPPKTSSLNEQFF	TRBV18	TRBJ2-1
CASSSPVAVIPTDTQYF	TRBV7-2	TRBJ2-3
CASSTPGRTDTQYF	TRBV19	TRBJ2-3
CAIPSGGGVAREFF	TRBV7-2	TRBJ2-1
CSVETLGRGTGGGYGYTF	TRBV29-1	TRBJ1-2
CASSVVLGRGSTGELFF	TRBV7-8	TRBJ2-2
CASSQERKLFF	TRBV4-1	TRBJ1-4
CASSINSGANVLTF	TRBV19	TRBJ2-6
CASSPRGYGLQETQYF	TRBV7-2	TRBJ2-5